This TCR beta chain was identified during a study of cytomegalovirus exposure and HLA in healthy donors. It was with 60 Vbeta and 13 Jbeta primers that the PCR ran. Measured with immunoSEQ multiplex PCR; TCRdb has only the in-frame clones, and not every one. The sample lists around 150,000 clones, approximately 87% seen once, with 5.2% in the top ten. The TCR sequence derives from a woman aged 30 to 39 in good health and CMV-seronegative. The sample comprised PBMCs.

The CDR3: CASSFSLAGYGSYEQYF. The CDR3, as DNA: TGTGCCAGCAGTTTCAGCCTAGCGGGTTATGGATCATACGAGCAGTACTTC. The chain carries TRBV28 and TRBJ2-7, with 8 positions matching TRBD2. This CDR3 comprises 17 residues. Germline values: CDR1 MDHEN, CDR2 SYDVKM. Germline trimming cut 3 bases from V and 4 bases from J; bases unmatched to any gene: 14. Full variable domain (missing parts from reference TRBV28 and TRBJ2-7): DVKVTQSSRYLVKRTGEKVFLECVQDMDHENMFWYRQDPGLGLRLIYFSYDVKMKEKGDIPEGYSVSREKKERFSLILESASTNQTSMYLCASSFSLAGYGSYEQYFGPGTRLTVT.